The 18 T cell receptor beta chains presented below share a single source sample, sequenced in a study of T cells in Graves' hyperthyroidism and ophthalmopathy. The TCR beta CDR3 regions underwent amplification using RNA transcripts as the source. The study used the HTBI primer set for a first-round RT-PCR of the TCR CDR3. TCRdb called the multiplex PCR reads again in MiXCR, with one record for every CDR3 protein. The sample lists 650,000 to 750,000 distinct CDR3 sequences, 14% occurring once. Sequencing was performed on blood. The receptors were sampled from a woman aged 18 to 35 with Graves' hyperthyroidism.

This clonotype was observed many times. V and J are TRBV10-3 and TRBJ1-5; possibly TRBD1 for D (5 bases). The CDR3 runs to 13 residues. The germline V gene encodes CDR1 ENHRY and CDR2 SYGVKD. V shed 6 bases and J shed 5 bases, with 11 bases lying between them. The CDR3 here is CAISKGSDQPQHF. CDR3 DNA: TGTGCCATCAGCAAGGGGTCCGATCAGCCCCAGCATTTT.

The chain is built from TRBV6-2 or TRBV6-3 and TRBJ2-3; TRBD2 matches 9 bases. V shed 6 bases, J shed 2 bases, and the junction held 3 bases outside the gene matches. Germline CDR1 is MNHEY and CDR2 is SVGEGT. This CDR3 is 14 amino acids long. DNA of the CDR3: TGTGCCAGCAGGCTAGCGGGGTACACAGATACGCAGTATTTT. Residues: CASRLAGYTDTQYF.

The table lists this clonotype with many counts. This sequence joins TRBV7-2 and TRBJ1-1; D might be TRBD1 (5 bases). This CDR3 has 13 residues. Germline-derived CDR1 and CDR2 are SGHTA and FQGNSA. Trimming cost V 0 bases and J 10 bases, with 12 bases left between them. The CDR3 DNA sequence: TGTGCCAGCAGCTTAGCGAGAGGGGCTGGAGCTTTCTTT. Translation gives CASSLARGAGAFF. Full variable domain (rest looked up from reference TRBV7-2 and TRBJ1-1): GAGVSQSPSNKVTEKGKDVELRCDPISGHTALYWYRQSLGQGLEFLIYFQGNSAPDKSGLPSDRFSAERTGGSVSTLTIQRTQQEDSAVYLCASSLARGAGAFFGQGTRLTVV.

At least ten counts were recorded for this clonotype. The chain carries TRBV20-1 and TRBJ2-5; 9 positions match TRBD2. This CDR3 has 16 residues. In germline, CDR1 is DFQATT, CDR2 SNEGSKA (reference sequence). The J segment lost 1 base and the V segment lost 2 bases, leaving 8 bases of the junction unmatched. This chain's CDR3 is CSARYGSGRGQETQYF. The CDR3 DNA reads as TGCAGTGCTAGATATGGTAGCGGGAGAGGCCAAGAGACCCAGTACTTC.

Regarding this clonotype: One base away lies a much larger clone, so this may be a sequencing read error. The rearrangement joins TRBV6-1 to TRBJ2-5; D may match TRBD1 or TRBD2 (5 bases each). CDR3 size: 14 residues. Germline V gives CDR1 MNHNS, CDR2 SASEGT. V lost 5 bases to trimming and J lost 9 bases, with 19 bases between them. CDR3: CASSPDSVEEAQYF. CDR3 in DNA: TGTGCCAGCAGTCCCGACAGTGTCGAGGAGGCCCAGTACTTC.

This clonotype was found many times. The chain uses TRBV9 and TRBJ2-1, with a tentative D call TRBD2 (6 bases). Trimming pared 0 bases from V and 4 bases from J, leaving 11 bases between. The germline V gene has CDR1 SGDLS and CDR2 YYNGEE. The CDR3 runs 15 residues. The CDR3 sequence: CASSVGAGRYNEQFF. In DNA, the CDR3 is TGTGCCAGCAGCGTAGGGGCGGGACGGTACAATGAGCAGTTCTTC.

This clonotype has at least ten counts. The rearrangement uses TRBV4-1 and TRBJ2-1; 11 bases fit TRBD2. This CDR3 region has 16 residues. The trim removed 4 bases at V and 5 bases at J, leaving 7 bases unmatched. Germline V CDR1 and CDR2: MGHRA, YSYEKL. CDR3 in amino acids: CASSPRTSGYNNEQFF. The CDR3 DNA reads TGCGCCAGCAGCCCTCGGACTAGCGGGTATAACAATGAGCAGTTCTTC.

This clonotype was observed at least ten times. The chain carries TRBV28 and TRBJ2-1, with 7 bases identical to TRBD1. The CDR3 loop spans 15 amino acids. Germline lookup yields CDR1 MDHEN and CDR2 SYDVKM. The ends lost 6 bases at V and 7 bases at J; junction bases unmatched: 12. CDR3 residues: CASSSGTAGVNEQFF. In nucleotides, the CDR3 is TGTGCCAGCAGCTCCGGGACAGCAGGAGTAAATGAGCAGTTCTTC.

This clonotype was detected many times. This chain connects TRBV18 to TRBJ2-7; D not certain. The CDR3 loop spans 16 amino acids. V gave up 1 base and J gave up 3 bases, with 16 bases separating them. Per the germline V gene, CDR1 is KGHSH and CDR2 is LQKENI. CDR3 protein: CASSPQSFKGSYEQYF. The CDR3 nucleotides read TGTGCCAGCTCACCACAATCCTTTAAGGGCAGCTACGAGCAGTACTTC.

This clonotype showed up just a few times. The chain has TRBV7-6 and TRBJ2-5; D perhaps matches TRBD1 (8 bases). This CDR3 has 15 amino acids. Germline V gives CDR1 SGHVS, CDR2 FNYEAQ. V was shortened by 9 bases and J by 7 bases, with 24 bases between the two germline ends. The CDR3 coding sequence is TGTGCCAGTAGTCCGCGACAGGGGAGGGAGGCGACCCAGTACTTC. This gives the protein CASSPRQGREATQYF.

Worth noting for this clonotype: With a much larger clone just one base away, this may be a read error. This sequence joins TRBV6-5 and TRBJ2-6; D remains unclear. CDR3 size: 15 residues. Germline-derived CDR1 and CDR2 are MNHEY and SVGAGI. CDR3 coding DNA: TGTGCCAGCAGTTACTCGGGTTCTGAGGCCAACGTCCTGACTTTC. As protein: CASSYSGSEANVLTF.

This clonotype appeared a few times. The chain uses TRBV7-9 and TRBJ1-1; D is ambiguous. Germline V gives CDR1 SEHNR, CDR2 FQNEAQ (reference sequence). This CDR3 contains 14 residues. Trimming pared 4 bases from V and 4 bases from J, leaving 13 bases between. The CDR3 reads CASSSAGWGTEAFF. The CDR3 DNA is TGTGCCAGCAGCTCAGCGGGGTGGGGCACTGAAGCTTTCTTT.

The chain links TRBV7-9 to TRBJ1-1; possible D gene TRBD1, 6 bases. CDR1 SEHNR and CDR2 FQNEAQ come from the germline V gene (reference sequence). Trimming removed 4 bases at V and 4 bases at J, with 16 bases between. The CDR3 has 15 residues. The CDR3 DNA is TGTGCCAGCAGCTCAAAAGGACAGTCGGGCACTGAAGCTTTCTTT. This sequence encodes CASSSKGQSGTEAFF.

This clonotype was counted a few times. The genes are TRBV7-8 and TRBJ1-1, with D maybe TRBD1 (6 bases). The CDR3 totals 15 residues. V shed 5 bases and J shed 0 bases, with 13 bases lying between them. The germline V gene encodes CDR1 SGHVS and CDR2 FQNEAQ. The CDR3, as DNA: TGTGCCAGCAGCCTCCGACAGGTTATGAACACTGAAGCTTTCTTT. Amino acid sequence: CASSLRQVMNTEAFF.

This clonotype showed up just a few times. The chain links TRBV6-5 to TRBJ1-2; D is uncertain. CDR3 length equals 14 residues. The V gene's germline CDR1 is MNHEY and CDR2 SVGAGI. Trimming took 0 bases from V and 0 from J, leaving 5 bases between them. The CDR3 spells CASSYSRTNYGYTF. In DNA form, the CDR3 reads TGTGCCAGCAGTTACTCCCGAACTAACTATGGCTACACCTTC.

Concerning this clonotype itself: A much larger clone sits a single nucleotide away, making a read error possible. This rearrangement joins TRBV29-1 to TRBJ1-1; D ambiguous. V was cut by 8 bases and J by 5 bases, with 15 bases left in between. The germline gives CDR1 SQVTM, CDR2 ANQGSEA. The CDR3 has 12 residues. The CDR3 here is CSFCCVSTEAFF. Here the CDR3 DNA reads TGCAGCTTTTGTTGTGTCTCGACTGAAGCTTTCTTT.

The sample holds a few counts of this clonotype. This chain connects TRBV30 to TRBJ2-2, with a tentative D call TRBD1 (5 bases). Per germline, CDR1 GTSNPN and CDR2 SVGIG (reference sequence). The CDR3 covers 18 residues. V shed 0 bases and J shed 0 bases, with 17 bases lying between them. The DNA of the CDR3 is TGTGCCTGGAGTGTTTACAGGTCTCCCGCGTCGAACACCGGGGAGCTGTTTTTT. It codes for CAWSVYRSPASNTGELFF.

The chain joins TRBV12-3 or TRBV12-4 to TRBJ2-1; D possibly corresponds to TRBD2 (6 bases). The CDR3 sequence is 15 residues long. The V gene lost 7 bases and the J gene lost 4 bases, with 17 bases spanning the gap. This CDR3 reads CASTGGISPYNEQFF. In nucleotides, the CDR3 is TGTGCCAGCACCGGCGGGATCTCCCCTTACAATGAGCAGTTCTTC.